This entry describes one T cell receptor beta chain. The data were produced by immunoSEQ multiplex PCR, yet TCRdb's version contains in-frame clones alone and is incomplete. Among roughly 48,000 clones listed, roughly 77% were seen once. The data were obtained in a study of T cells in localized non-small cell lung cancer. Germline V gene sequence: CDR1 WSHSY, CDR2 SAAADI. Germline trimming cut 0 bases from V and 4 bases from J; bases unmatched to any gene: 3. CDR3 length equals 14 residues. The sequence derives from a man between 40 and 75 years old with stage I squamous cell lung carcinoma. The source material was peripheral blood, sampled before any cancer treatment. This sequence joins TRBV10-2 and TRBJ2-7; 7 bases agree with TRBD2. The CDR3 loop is CASSESDGGYEQYF. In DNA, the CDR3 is TGCGCCAGCAGTGAGTCGGACGGGGGGTACGAGCAGTACTTC.